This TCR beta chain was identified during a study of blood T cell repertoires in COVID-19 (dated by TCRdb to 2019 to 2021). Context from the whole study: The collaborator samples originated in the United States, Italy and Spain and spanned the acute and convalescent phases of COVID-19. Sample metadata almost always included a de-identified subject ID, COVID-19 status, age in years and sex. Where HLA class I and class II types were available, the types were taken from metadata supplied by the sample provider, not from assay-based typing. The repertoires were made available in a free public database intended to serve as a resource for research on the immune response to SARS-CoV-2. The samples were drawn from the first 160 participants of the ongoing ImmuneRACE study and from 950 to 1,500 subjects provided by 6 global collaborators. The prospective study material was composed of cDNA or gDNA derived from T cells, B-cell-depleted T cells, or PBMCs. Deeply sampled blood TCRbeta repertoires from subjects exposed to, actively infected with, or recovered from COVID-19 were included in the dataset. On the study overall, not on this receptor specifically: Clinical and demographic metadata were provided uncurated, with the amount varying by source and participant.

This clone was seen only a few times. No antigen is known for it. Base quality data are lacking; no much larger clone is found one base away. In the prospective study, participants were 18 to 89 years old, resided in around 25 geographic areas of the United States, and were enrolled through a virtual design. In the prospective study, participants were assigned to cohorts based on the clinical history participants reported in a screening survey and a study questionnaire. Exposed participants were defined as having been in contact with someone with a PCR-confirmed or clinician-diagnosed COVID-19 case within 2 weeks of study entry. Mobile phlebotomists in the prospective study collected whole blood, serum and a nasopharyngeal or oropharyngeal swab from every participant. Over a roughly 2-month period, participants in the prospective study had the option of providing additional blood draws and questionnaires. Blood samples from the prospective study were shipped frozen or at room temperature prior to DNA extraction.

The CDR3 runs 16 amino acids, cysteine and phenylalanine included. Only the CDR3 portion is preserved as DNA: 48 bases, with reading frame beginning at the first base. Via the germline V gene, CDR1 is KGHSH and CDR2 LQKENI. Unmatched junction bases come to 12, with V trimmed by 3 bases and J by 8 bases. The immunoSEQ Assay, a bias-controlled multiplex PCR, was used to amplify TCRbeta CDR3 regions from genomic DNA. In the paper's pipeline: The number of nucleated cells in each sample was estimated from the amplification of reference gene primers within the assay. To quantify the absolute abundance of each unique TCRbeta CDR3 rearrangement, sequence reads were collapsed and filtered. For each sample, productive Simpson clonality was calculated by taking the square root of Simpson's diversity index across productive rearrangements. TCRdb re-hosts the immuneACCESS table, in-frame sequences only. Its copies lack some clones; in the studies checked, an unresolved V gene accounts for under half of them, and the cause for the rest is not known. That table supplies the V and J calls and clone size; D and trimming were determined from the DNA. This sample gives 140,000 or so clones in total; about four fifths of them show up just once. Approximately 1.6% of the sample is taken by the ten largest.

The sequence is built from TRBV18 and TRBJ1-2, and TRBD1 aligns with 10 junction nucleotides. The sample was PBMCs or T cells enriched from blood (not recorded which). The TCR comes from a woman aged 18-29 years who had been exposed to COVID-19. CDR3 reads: CASSPTGQGVRVGYTF. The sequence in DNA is TGTGCCAGCTCACCGACCGGACAGGGGGTTCGCGTAGGCTACACCTTC.